This TCR beta chain is drawn from a study of cytomegalovirus exposure and HLA in healthy donors. From germline, CDR1 is KGHSH and CDR2 LQKENI. Trimming at V came to 0 bases and at J to 0 bases, leaving 1 base not matched to a gene. This CDR3 contains 15 residues. The repertoire was sequenced with immunoSEQ multiplex PCR; TCRdb's copy has only in-frame clones and lacks some. The sample holds 52,000 or so clones; 89% are singletons and the top ten take around 15%. This sequence originates from a woman in her late teens or twenties in good health and CMV-seronegative. The chain uses TRBV18 and TRBJ1-2, with 7 positions matching TRBD1. Input material: PBMCs. Here the CDR3 DNA reads TGTGCCAGCTCACCACCGGGACAGTCTAACTATGGCTACACCTTC. Its translation is CASSPPGQSNYGYTF.